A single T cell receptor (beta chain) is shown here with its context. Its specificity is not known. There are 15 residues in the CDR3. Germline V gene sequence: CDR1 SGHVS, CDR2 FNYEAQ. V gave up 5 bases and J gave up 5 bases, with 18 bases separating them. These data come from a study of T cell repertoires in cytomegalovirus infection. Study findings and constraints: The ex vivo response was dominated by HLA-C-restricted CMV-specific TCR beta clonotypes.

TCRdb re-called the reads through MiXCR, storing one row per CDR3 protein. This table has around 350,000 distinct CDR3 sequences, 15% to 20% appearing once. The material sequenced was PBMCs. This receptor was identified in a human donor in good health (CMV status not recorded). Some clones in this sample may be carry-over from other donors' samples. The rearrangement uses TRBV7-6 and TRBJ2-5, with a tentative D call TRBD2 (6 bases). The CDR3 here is CASSELSGVRETQYF. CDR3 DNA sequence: TGTGCCAGCAGCGAACTTTCGGGGGTGAGGGAGACCCAGTACTTC.